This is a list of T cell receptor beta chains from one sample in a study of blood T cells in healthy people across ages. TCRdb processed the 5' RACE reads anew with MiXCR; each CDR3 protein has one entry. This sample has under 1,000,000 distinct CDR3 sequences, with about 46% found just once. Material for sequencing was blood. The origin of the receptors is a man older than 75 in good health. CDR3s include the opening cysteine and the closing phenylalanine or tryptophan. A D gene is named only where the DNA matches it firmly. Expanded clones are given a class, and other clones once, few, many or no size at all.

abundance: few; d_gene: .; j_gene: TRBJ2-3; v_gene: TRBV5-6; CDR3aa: CASSPEPYGTDTQYF; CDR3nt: TGTGCCAGCAGCCCTGAACCCTATGGCACAGATACGCAGTATTTT
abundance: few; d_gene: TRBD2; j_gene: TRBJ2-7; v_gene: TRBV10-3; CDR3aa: CAISEAAGSGSFIYEQYF; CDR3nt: TGTGCCATCAGTGAAGCAGCAGGTAGCGGGAGTTTCATCTACGAGCAGTACTTC
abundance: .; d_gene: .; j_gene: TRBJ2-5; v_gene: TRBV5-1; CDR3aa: CASSIRARRQETQYF; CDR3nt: TGCGCCAGCAGCATACGGGCCAGAAGGCAAGAGACCCAGTACTTC
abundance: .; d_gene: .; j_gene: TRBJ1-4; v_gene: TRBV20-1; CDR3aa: CSAQNWMGEGDEKLFF; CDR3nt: TGCAGTGCGCAGAACTGGATGGGCGAAGGCGATGAAAAACTGTTTTTT
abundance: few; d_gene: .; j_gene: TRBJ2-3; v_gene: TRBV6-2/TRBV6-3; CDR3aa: CASSYGTASDTQYF; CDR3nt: TGTGCCAGCAGTTACGGCACCGCCTCGGATACGCAGTATTTT
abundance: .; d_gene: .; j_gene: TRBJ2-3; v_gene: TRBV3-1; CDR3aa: CASSQYPQDDTQYF; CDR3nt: TGTGCCAGCAGCCAGTACCCTCAGGACGATACGCAGTATTTT
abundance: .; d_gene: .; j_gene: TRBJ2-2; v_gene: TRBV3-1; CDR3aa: CASSHLEAGELFF; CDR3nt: TGTGCCAGCAGCCACCTTGAGGCCGGGGAGCTGTTTTTT
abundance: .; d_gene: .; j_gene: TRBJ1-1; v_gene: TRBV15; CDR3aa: CATSAGAWNTEAFF; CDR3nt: TGTGCCACCAGCGCCGGGGCGTGGAACACTGAAGCTTTCTTT
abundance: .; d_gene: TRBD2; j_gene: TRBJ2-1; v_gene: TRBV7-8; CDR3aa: CASSSRAGSSYNEQFF; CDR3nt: TGTGCCAGCAGTTCCCGAGCGGGAAGCTCCTACAATGAGCAGTTCTTC
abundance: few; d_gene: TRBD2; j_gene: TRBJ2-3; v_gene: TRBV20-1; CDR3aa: CSASVPRTSGSTDTQYF; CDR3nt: TGCAGTGCTAGTGTCCCCCGGACTAGCGGGAGTACAGATACGCAGTATTTT
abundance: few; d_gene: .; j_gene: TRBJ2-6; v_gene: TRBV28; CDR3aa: CASSSEGISGANVLTF; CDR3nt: TGTGCCAGCAGTTCCGAGGGTATCTCTGGGGCCAACGTCCTGACTTTC
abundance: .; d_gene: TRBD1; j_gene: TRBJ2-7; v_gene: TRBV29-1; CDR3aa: CSVRLDRGPYEQYF; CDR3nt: TGCAGCGTTAGGCTGGACAGGGGACCCTACGAGCAGTACTTC
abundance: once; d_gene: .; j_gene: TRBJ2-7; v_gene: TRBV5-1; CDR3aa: CVSSTRDGYEQYF; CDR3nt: TGCGTCAGCAGCACCCGGGACGGCTACGAGCAGTACTTC
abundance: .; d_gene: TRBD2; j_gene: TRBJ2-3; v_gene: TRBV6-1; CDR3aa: CAGSSGLAGEVVPDTQYF; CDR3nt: TGTGCCGGCAGCAGTGGACTAGCGGGAGAGGTAGTGCCAGATACGCAGTATTTT
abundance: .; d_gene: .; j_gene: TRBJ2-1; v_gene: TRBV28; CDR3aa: CASSFLGGILHNEQFF; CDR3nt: TGTGCCAGCAGTTTTTTAGGGGGTATACTCCACAATGAGCAGTTCTTC
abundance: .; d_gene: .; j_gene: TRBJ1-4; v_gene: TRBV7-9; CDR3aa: CASSLVDEKLFF; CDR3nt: TGTGCCAGCAGCTTAGTCGATGAAAAACTGTTTTTT
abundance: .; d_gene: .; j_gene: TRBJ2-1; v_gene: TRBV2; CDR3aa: CASSEGRYNEQFF; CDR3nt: TGTGCCAGCAGTGAAGGGAGATACAATGAGCAGTTCTTC
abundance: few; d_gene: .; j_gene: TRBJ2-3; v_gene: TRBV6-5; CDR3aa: CASSYRREGTDTQYF; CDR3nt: TGTGCCAGCAGTTATAGGCGGGAAGGCACAGATACGCAGTATTTT
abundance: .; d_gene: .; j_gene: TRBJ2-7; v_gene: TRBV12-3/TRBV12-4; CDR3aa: CASSLVGDPTYEQYF; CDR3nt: TGTGCCAGCAGTTTAGTGGGGGACCCAACCTACGAGCAGTACTTC
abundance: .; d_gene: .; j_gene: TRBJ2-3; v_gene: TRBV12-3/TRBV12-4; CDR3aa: CASSDDRLGTDTEYF; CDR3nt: TGTGCCAGCAGTGACGACAGACTGGGCACAGATACGGAGTATTTT
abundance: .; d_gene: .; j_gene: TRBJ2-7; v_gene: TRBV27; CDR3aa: CASISRPHEQYF; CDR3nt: TGTGCCAGCATTTCCCGGCCCCACGAGCAGTACTTC
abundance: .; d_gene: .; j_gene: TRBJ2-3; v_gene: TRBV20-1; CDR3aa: CSARPRGDDTDTQYF; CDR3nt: TGCAGTGCTAGACCTCGGGGCGACGACACAGATACGCAGTATTTT
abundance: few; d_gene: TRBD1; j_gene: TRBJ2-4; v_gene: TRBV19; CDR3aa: CASRDRGLEQYF; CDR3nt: TGTGCCAGTAGAGACAGGGGGCTTGAGCAGTACTTC
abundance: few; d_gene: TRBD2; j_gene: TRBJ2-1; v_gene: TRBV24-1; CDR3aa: CATSPLTSGRLSSYNEQFF; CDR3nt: TGTGCCACCAGTCCTCTAACTAGCGGGAGACTGAGCTCCTACAATGAGCAGTTCTTC
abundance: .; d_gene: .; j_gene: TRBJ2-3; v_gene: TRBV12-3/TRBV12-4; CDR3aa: CASSLSGPGTQYF; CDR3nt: TGTGCCAGCAGTTTATCTGGGCCCGGTACGCAGTATTTT
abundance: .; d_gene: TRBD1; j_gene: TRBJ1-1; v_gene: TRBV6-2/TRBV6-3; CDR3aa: CASRLRTGVPTEAFF; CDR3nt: TGTGCCAGCAGGCTAAGAACAGGGGTACCCACTGAAGCTTTCTTT
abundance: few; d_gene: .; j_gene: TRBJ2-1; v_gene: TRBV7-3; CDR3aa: CASSPQAGRYNEQFF; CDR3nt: TGTGCCAGCAGCCCCCAGGCGGGGCGATACAATGAGCAGTTCTTC
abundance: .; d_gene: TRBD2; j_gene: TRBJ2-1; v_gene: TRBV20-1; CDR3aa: CSAPTPQAGAFYNEQFF; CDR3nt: TGCAGTGCTCCGACCCCCCAAGCGGGAGCTTTCTACAATGAGCAGTTCTTC
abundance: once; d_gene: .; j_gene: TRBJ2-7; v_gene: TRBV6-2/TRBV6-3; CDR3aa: CASSYGRGPRSYEQYF; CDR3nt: TGTGCCAGCAGTTACGGCAGGGGACCACGCTCCTACGAGCAGTACTTC
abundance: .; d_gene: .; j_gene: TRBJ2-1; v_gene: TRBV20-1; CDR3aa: CSARDVAVSSYNEQFF; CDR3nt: TGCAGTGCTAGAGATGTAGCGGTAAGCTCCTACAATGAGCAGTTCTTC
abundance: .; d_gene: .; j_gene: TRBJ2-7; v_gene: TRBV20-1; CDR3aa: CSARSSRQIYEQYF; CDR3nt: TGCAGTGCTAGAAGTTCACGGCAAATCTACGAGCAGTACTTC
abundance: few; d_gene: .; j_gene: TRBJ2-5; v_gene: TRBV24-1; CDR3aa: CATSESLPLAYPQYF; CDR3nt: TGTGCCACCAGTGAGTCTTTGCCGCTAGCTTATCCACAGTACTTC
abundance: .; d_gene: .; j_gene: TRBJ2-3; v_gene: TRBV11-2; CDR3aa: CASNQEDLSQYF; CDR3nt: TGTGCCAGCAACCAGGAGGATCTATCGCAGTATTTT
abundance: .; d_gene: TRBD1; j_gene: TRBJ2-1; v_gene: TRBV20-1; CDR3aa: CSAKTDRGYTYEQFF; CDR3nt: TGCAGTGCTAAAACCGACAGGGGGTACACCTATGAGCAGTTCTTC
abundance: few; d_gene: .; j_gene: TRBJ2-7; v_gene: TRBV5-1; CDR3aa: CASSDQGGSYEQYF; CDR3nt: TGCGCCAGCAGTGATCAGGGGGGCTCCTACGAGCAGTACTTC
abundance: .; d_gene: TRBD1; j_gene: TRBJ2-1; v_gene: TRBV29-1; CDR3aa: CSVRDSQETQFF; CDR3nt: TGCAGCGTCCGGGACAGCCAAGAGACCCAGTTCTTC
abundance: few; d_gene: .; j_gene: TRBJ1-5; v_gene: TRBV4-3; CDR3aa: CASSQGIQWPQHF; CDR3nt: TGCGCCAGCAGCCAAGGAATCCAGTGGCCCCAGCATTTT
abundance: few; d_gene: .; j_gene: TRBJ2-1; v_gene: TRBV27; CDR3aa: CASSLRLRGSYNEQFF; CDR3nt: TGTGCCAGCAGTTTAAGATTGAGGGGCTCCTACAATGAGCAGTTCTTC
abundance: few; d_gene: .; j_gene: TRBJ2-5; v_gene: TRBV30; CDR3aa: CAWSVRGGEQYF; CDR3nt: TGTGCCTGGAGTGTAAGGGGTGGGGAGCAGTACTTC
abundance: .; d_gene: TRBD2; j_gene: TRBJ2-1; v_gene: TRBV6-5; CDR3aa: CASSKSGRAYNEQFF; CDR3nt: TGTGCCAGCAGTAAGAGCGGGAGGGCCTACAATGAGCAGTTCTTC
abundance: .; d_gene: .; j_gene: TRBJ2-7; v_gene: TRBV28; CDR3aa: CASSSTGPVQYF; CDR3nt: TGTGCCAGCAGTTCGACAGGTCCCGTGCAGTACTTC